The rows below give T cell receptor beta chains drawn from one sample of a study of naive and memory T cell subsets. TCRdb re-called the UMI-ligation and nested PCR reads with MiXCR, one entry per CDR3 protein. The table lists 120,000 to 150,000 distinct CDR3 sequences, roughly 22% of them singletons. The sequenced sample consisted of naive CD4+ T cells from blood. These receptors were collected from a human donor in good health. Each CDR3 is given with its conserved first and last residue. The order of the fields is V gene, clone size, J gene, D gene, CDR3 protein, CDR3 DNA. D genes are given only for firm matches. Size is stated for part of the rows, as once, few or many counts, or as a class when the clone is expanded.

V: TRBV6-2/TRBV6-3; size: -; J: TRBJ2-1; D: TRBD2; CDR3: CASSSLRQRDSYNEQFF; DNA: TGTGCCAGCAGTTCCCTGAGACAGCGGGATTCCTACAATGAGCAGTTCTTC
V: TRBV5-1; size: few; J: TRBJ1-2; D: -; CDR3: CASSSEGDGGYTF; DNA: TGCGCCAGCAGCTCGGAGGGGGACGGAGGCTACACCTTC
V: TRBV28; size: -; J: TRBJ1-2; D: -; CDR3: CASSSGQYGYTF; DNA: TGTGCCAGCAGTTCAGGACAGTATGGCTACACCTTC
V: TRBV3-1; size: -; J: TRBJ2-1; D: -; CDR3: CASSQVRLAPYNEQFF; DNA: TGTGCCAGCAGCCAAGTAAGGCTAGCACCCTACAATGAGCAGTTCTTC
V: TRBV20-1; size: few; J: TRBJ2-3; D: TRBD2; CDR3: CSAISGADTQYF; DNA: TGCAGTGCTATTAGCGGGGCGGATACGCAGTATTTT
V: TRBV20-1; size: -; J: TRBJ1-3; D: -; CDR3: CSVQRGVGNTIYF; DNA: TGCAGTGTGCAGAGAGGGGTTGGAAACACCATATATTTT
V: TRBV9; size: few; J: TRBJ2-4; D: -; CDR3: CASSAGAAKNIQYF; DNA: TGTGCCAGCAGCGCAGGCGCAGCCAAAAACATTCAGTACTTC
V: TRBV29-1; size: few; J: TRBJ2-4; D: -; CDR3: CSVSAVAKNIQYF; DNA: TGCAGCGTTTCGGCGGTAGCCAAAAACATTCAGTACTTC
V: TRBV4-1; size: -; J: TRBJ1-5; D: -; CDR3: CASSQREITPQHF; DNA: TGCGCCAGCAGCCAAAGGGAGATAACGCCCCAGCATTTT
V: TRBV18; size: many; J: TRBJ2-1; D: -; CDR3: CASLPGNNEQFF; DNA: TGTGCCAGCCTACCGGGCAATAATGAGCAGTTCTTC
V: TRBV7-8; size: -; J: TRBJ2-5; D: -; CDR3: CASGGPNQETQYF; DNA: TGTGCCAGCGGTGGACCGAACCAAGAGACCCAGTACTTC
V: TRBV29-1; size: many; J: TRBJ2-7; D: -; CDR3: CSVGTTNPYEQYF; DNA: TGCAGCGTTGGTACCACGAACCCCTACGAGCAGTACTTC
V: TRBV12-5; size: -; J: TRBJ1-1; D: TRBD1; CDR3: CASGLVGTGALNTEAFF; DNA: TGTGCTAGTGGTTTGGTAGGGACAGGGGCTCTAAACACTGAAGCTTTCTTT
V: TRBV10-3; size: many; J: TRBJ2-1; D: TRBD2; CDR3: CAISETSGRALLTDNEQFF; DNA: TGTGCCATCAGTGAGACTAGCGGGAGGGCCCTCCTTACAGACAATGAGCAGTTCTTC
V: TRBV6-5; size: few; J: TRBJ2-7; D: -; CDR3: CASSYSIRGTVDFYEQYF; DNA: TGTGCCAGCAGTTACTCGATTCGGGGGACAGTCGATTTCTACGAGCAGTACTTC
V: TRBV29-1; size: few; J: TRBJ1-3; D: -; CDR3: CSVEDTLRGARNF; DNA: TGCAGCGTTGAAGATACTCTTCGCGGGGCGCGGAATTTT
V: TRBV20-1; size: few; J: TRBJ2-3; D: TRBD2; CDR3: CSGSPGLAGVPPTDTQYF; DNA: TGCAGTGGGTCCCCGGGACTAGCGGGAGTCCCACCCACAGATACGCAGTATTTT
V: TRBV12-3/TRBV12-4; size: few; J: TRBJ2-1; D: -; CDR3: CASSPSGNEQFF; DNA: TGTGCCAGCAGTCCCTCGGGGAATGAGCAGTTCTTC
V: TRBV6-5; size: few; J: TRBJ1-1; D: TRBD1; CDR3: CASSYRQGGNTEAFF; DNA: TGTGCCAGCAGTTACCGACAGGGGGGAAACACTGAAGCTTTCTTT
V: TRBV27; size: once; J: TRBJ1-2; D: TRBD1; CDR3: CASSLSWTGTGYTF; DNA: TGTGCCAGCAGTTTATCGTGGACAGGGACTGGCTACACCTTC
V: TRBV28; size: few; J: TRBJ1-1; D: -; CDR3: CASRTGTDDEAFF; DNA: TGTGCCAGCAGGACCGGGACGGATGATGAAGCTTTCTTT
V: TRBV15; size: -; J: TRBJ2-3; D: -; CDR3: CATSRGQISTDTQYF; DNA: TGTGCCACCAGCAGAGGACAGATAAGCACAGATACGCAGTATTTT
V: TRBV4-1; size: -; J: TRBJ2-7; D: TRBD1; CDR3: CASSHDGQGFYEQYF; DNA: TGCGCCAGCAGCCATGACGGACAGGGATTCTACGAGCAGTACTTC
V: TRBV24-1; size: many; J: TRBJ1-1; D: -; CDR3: CATAASANTEAFF; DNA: TGTGCCACTGCGGCGAGCGCGAACACTGAAGCTTTCTTT
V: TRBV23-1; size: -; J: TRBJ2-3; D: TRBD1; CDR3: CASGFQGAIADTQYF; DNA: TGCGCCAGCGGGTTCCAGGGGGCTATCGCAGATACGCAGTATTTT
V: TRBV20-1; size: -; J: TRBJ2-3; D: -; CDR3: CSAPSRDTQYF; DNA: TGCAGTGCTCCTAGCAGGGATACGCAGTATTTT
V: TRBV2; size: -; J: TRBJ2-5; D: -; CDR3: CASSITRGEQETQYF; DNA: TGTGCCAGCAGTATAACCAGGGGCGAACAAGAGACCCAGTACTTC
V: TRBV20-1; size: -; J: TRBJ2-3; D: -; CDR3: CSGLSSGTDTQYF; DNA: TGCAGCGGCTTATCGTCTGGCACAGATACGCAGTATTTT
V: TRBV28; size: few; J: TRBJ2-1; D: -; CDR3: CASRRIFRDFAEQFF; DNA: TGTGCCAGCAGGCGTATCTTCCGGGACTTCGCCGAGCAGTTCTTC
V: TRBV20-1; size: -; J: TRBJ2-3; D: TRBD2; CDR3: CSARDPSAGGSTDTQYF; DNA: TGCAGTGCTAGAGATCCTTCGGCGGGAGGGAGCACAGATACGCAGTATTTT
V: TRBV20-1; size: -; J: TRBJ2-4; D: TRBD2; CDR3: CSARSSGRRNIQYF; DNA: TGCAGTGCTCGATCTAGCGGGAGAAGAAACATTCAGTACTTC
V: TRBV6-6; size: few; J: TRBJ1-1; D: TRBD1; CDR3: CASRRSQGITEAFF; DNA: TGTGCCAGCAGACGTTCACAGGGGATAACTGAAGCTTTCTTT
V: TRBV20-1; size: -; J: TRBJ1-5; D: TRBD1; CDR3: CSASFVGQGGNQPQHF; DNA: TGCAGTGCTAGCTTTGTAGGACAGGGCGGCAATCAGCCCCAGCATTTT
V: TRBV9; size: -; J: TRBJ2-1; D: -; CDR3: CASSAERGGASYNEQFF; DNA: TGTGCCAGCAGCGCCGAAAGGGGGGGGGCCTCCTACAATGAGCAGTTCTTC
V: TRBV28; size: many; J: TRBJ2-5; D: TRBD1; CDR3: CASSLSGRGRVETQYF; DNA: TGTGCCAGCAGTTTATCAGGCAGGGGGCGGGTAGAGACCCAGTACTTC
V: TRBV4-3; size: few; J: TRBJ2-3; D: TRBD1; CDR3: CASSKTGASTDTQYF; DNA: TGCGCCAGCAGCAAGACAGGGGCATCCACAGATACGCAGTATTTT
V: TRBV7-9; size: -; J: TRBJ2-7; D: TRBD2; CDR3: CASSLDVSGGEQYF; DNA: TGTGCCAGCAGCTTAGACGTAAGCGGGGGTGAGCAGTACTTC
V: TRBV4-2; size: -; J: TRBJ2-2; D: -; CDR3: CASSQAPTGAKGTGELFF; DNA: TGTGCCAGCAGCCAAGCCCCTACGGGGGCGAAGGGCACCGGGGAGCTGTTTTTT
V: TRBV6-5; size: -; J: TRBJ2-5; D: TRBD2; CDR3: CASKTGGPGETQYF; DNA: TGTGCCAGCAAGACGGGAGGGCCGGGGGAGACCCAGTACTTC
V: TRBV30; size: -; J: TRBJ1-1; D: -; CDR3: CAWTSGTTEAFF; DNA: TGTGCCTGGACATCCGGAACCACTGAAGCTTTCTTT
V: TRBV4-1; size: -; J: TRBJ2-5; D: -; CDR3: CASGSRGSQYF; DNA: TGCGCCAGCGGCTCCCGTGGGTCCCAGTACTTC
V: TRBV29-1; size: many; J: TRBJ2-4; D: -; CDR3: CSVERGAEGAKNIQYF; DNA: TGCAGCGTTGAGAGGGGAGCGGAGGGGGCCAAAAACATTCAGTACTTC
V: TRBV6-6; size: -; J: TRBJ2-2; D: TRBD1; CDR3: CASSYSRGGGGELFF; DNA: TGTGCCAGCAGTTACTCGAGAGGGGGCGGCGGGGAGCTGTTTTTT
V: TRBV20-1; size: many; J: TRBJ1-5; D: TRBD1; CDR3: CSAWDRNQPQHF; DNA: TGCAGTGCCTGGGACAGAAATCAGCCCCAGCATTTT
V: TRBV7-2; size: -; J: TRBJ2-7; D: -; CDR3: CASSLAGGQTYEQYF; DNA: TGTGCCAGCAGCTTAGCGGGCGGGCAGACCTACGAGCAGTACTTC
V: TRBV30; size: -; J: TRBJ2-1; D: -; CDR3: CAWSVGTPAVGEQFF; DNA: TGTGCCTGGAGTGTAGGGACCCCGGCCGTTGGGGAGCAGTTCTTC
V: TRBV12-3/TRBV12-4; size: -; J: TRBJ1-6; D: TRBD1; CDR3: CASSLRTGYNSPLHF; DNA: TGTGCCAGCAGTTTGCGGACAGGGTACAATTCACCCCTCCACTTT
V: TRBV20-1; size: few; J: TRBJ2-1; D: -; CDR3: CSARDRTSRGSYNEQFF; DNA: TGCAGTGCTAGAGACCGTACCTCAAGAGGCTCCTACAATGAGCAGTTCTTC
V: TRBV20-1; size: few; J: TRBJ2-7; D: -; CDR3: CSASLGLSGPQYF; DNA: TGCAGTGCTAGCTTGGGACTGTCTGGGCCCCAGTACTTC
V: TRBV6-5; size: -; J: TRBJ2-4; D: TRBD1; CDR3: CASSLDRAQNIQYF; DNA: TGTGCCAGCAGCTTGGACAGGGCCCAAAACATTCAGTACTTC
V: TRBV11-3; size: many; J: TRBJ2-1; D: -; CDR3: CASSREPGLQQFF; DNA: TGTGCCAGCAGCCGAGAACCGGGACTCCAGCAGTTCTTC
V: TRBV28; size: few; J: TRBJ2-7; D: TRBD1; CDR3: CASSQRGQPYYEQYF; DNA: TGTGCCAGCAGTCAGAGGGGACAGCCATACTACGAGCAGTACTTC